This T cell receptor (beta chain) was observed in a study of blood T cell repertoires in COVID-19. Overall study context: Material from acute and convalescent COVID-19 was sourced from the United States, Italy and Spain. PBMCs, B-cell-depleted T cells, or T cells provided the cDNA or gDNA that made up the material.

The sample holds a few counts of this clone. Mismatch with germline at one junction end may stem from a read error. In the authors' workflow: Using reference gene primer amplification, nucleated cell counts were estimated. TCRdb's copy holds only in-frame clones and misses some; the assay was immunoSEQ multiplex PCR. V, J and clone size reflect that table, while D and trimming were determined from the DNA. Here the sample spans 100,000 to 150,000 clones, less than 90% being singletons. Germline V gene lookup returns CDR1 LNHNV and CDR2 YYDKDF (reference sequence). The CDR3 consists of 13 residues. The sequenced sample consisted of peripheral blood. The rearrangement links TRBV15 to TRBJ2-5, with 10 bases that match TRBD1. This TCR came from a woman in her twenties or thirties who had recovered from COVID-19. CDR3 sequence (DNA): TGTGCCACCAGCAGAGATCAGGGACAGGGGAGCAACTTC. It encodes CATSRDQGQGSNF.